This TCR beta chain is drawn from a study of synovial regulatory T cells in juvenile arthritis (dated by TCRdb to about 2015). Describing the broader study: Among sequenced patients, three were therapy-naive, one received methotrexate plus infliximab, several received methotrexate, and one had no treatment information. Although effector T cell subsets in the cohort were also sequenced for comparisons, the Treg dataset on its own covers only blood and synovial fluid Treg cells. Treg and Teff subsets from fewer than 14 JIA patients with active disease were included in the TCR repertoire comparisons. TCRbeta CDR3 repertoires of blood iaTreg cells, other blood Treg cells and synovial fluid Treg cells from matched patient samples were compared in the study.

iaTreg cells were defined as HLA-DR+ Treg cells, were more frequent in NO ID patients than in ID patients at Tend, and were hypothesised to expand during inflammation. TCR repertoires were obtained from 11 juvenile idiopathic arthritis patients with active disease who had not reached inactive disease, of whom 3 were polyarticular and 8 were oligoarticular. The TCR-sequenced patients had a median age of about 12 years (range about 2.1-25) and median disease duration of 7 years (range 0.2-19.1). The samples for TCR repertoire analysis were obtained at two Italian centres. Peripheral blood mononuclear cells were separated using a Histopaque-1077 density gradient and frozen in about 90% FCS with around 10% DMSO. Broad study findings and their caveats: Synovial Treg cells shared more CDR3 sequences with iaTreg cells than with other blood Treg cells, and Chao-Jaccard similarity confirmed that synovial Treg cells were more closely related to iaTreg cells. Lower TCR diversity was observed in blood iaTreg cells than in other blood Treg cells, consistent with antigen-driven expansion. Across patients, iaTreg TCR repertoires were largely private and overlapped partially with synovial Teff repertoires and blood CPL repertoires.

The library came from the immunoSEQ multiplex PCR assay. Adaptive Biotechnologies carried out the TCRbeta CDR3 sequencing. In the paper's pipeline: Repertoire similarity used the Chao-modified Jaccard index and median clonotype overlap from 200 random subsamples at equal sample size. The similarity analyses were run on either productive nucleotide sequences or amino acid sequences translated in silico. To compare repertoires, the researchers applied hierarchical clustering with single linkage as well as t-SNE, based on Chao-modified Jaccard distances. Repertoire diversity was quantified with the Renyi index, after sample size normalisation, across a range of alpha values. TCRdb obtained this table from immuneACCESS and retained in-frame rearrangements with V and J assigned. These tables miss some clones; where compared with another copy, unresolved V genes account for less than half of the shortfall, and the remainder is unexplained. D and trimming were read from the DNA, whereas the V and J calls and clone size are those reported in that table. The table for this sample shows about 9,900 clones. 1.5% to 2% of the sample belongs to the ten largest clones.

For this clone: Its binding antigen is unknown.

The germline V gene encodes CDR1 GTSNPN and CDR2 SVGIG (reference sequence). The cysteine opens and the phenylalanine closes a CDR3 of 15 amino acids. No DNA was logged. The sequence was obtained from a donor younger than 30 with juvenile idiopathic arthritis. The rearranged chain carries TRBV30 and TRBJ2-1; the TRBD2 assignment by TCRdb is unverifiable without DNA. The material sequenced was Treg cells from blood. The sample's cell subset or site, from its label and the paper: HLA-DR+ inflammation-associated blood Treg cells. The CDR3 here reads CAWIGAEGGGNEQFF. The entire variable domain, with the stretches around the CDR3 drawn from the reference TRBV30 and TRBJ2-1 proteins, is SQTIHQWPATLVQPVGSPLSLECTVEGTSNPNLYWYRQAAGRGLQLLFYSVGIGQISSEVPQNLSASRPQDRQFILSSKKLLLSDSGFYLCAWIGAEGGGNEQFFGPGTRLTVL.